This entry lists 27 T cell receptor beta chains sequenced from one sample in a study of glioma-infiltrating T cells after dendritic cell vaccination. The table came from immunoSEQ multiplex PCR; TCRdb's copy has only in-frame clones and leaves some out. The table includes 90,000 or so clones, approximately 81% detected once. Sequencing used blood, obtained before dendritic cell vaccination. The receptors here all came from a human donor with glioblastoma.

The V call is TRBV4-1, the J call TRBJ2-5, with 10 bases lining up with TRBD1. CDR1 is MGHRA and CDR2 is YSYEKL in the germline V gene. V lost 5 bases and J lost 4; bases outside the gene matches: 10. There are 16 residues in the CDR3. CDR3 sequence: CASSFRRQGAGETQYF. CDR3 nucleotide sequence: TGCGCCAGCAGCTTTAGACGACAGGGGGCTGGAGAGACCCAGTACTTC.

The V gene is TRBV19, the J gene TRBJ1-1; the match to TRBD1 covers 8 bases. V lost 7 bases and J lost 5; bases outside the gene matches: 9. The germline V gene has CDR1 LNHDA and CDR2 SQIVND (reference sequence). The CDR3 covers 14 residues. The CDR3 spells CASTLTGVRTEAFF. For the CDR3, the DNA is TGTGCCAGTACCCTGACAGGGGTGCGGACTGAAGCTTTCTTT.

The chain recombines TRBV6-5 with TRBJ2-1; TRBD2 matches at 8 bases. V gave up 2 bases and J gave up 2 bases; unmatched junction bases: 5. The germline CDR1 and CDR2 sequences are MNHEY and SVGAGI. The CDR3 runs to 16 residues. The CDR3 is CASSYGGTSPYNEQFF. The CDR3 bases are TGTGCCAGCAGTTACGGGGGGACTAGTCCCTACAATGAGCAGTTCTTC.

The chain recombines TRBV4-3 with TRBJ1-2; a weak D match, TRBD1 (6 bases). The length of the CDR3 is 14 residues. CDR1 is LGHNA, CDR2 YSLEER, per germline. Trimming took off 2 bases at V and 4 bases at J, with 11 bases between the two ends. The CDR3 protein is CASSQTQGAYGYTF. CDR3 sequence (DNA): TGCGCCAGCAGCCAAACACAGGGCGCCTATGGCTACACCTTC.

V is TRBV10-3 and J is TRBJ2-6, with D possibly matching TRBD1 (5 bases). The V gene lost 6 bases and the J gene lost 1 base, with 13 bases spanning the gap. CDR1 is ENHRY and CDR2 is SYGVKD in the germline V gene. The CDR3 sequence is 16 residues long. The chain's CDR3 is CAISRIGQSGANVLTF. In nucleotides, the CDR3 is TGTGCCATCAGCCGAATAGGACAATCTGGGGCCAACGTCCTGACTTTC.

V usage is TRBV5-1 and J usage is TRBJ2-5, with D unclear. The CDR3 is 15 amino acids. CDR1 and CDR2 from the germline V gene are SGHRS and YFSETQ. V was clipped by 4 bases and J by 4 bases, with 17 bases between them. Here the CDR3 reads CASSETLTIVETQYF. In DNA form, the CDR3 reads TGCGCCAGCAGCGAGACACTCACAATAGTAGAGACCCAGTACTTC. The entire variable domain, with the rest obtained from reference TRBV5-1 and TRBJ2-5, is as follows: KAGVTQTPRYLIKTRGQQVTLSCSPISGHRSVSWYQQTPGQGLQFLFEYFSETQRNKGNFPGRFSGRQFSNSRSEMNVSTLELGDSALYLCASSETLTIVETQYFGPGTRLLVL.

This clone has only a few counts. The chain is built from TRBV6-5 and TRBJ1-1; a possible D gene is TRBD1 (5 bases). V dropped 6 bases and J dropped 11 bases, with 16 bases sitting between them. Germline CDR1 is MNHEY and CDR2 is SVGAGI. The CDR3 length is 12 residues. The CDR3 spells CASSQSGRGAFF. In nucleotides, the CDR3 is TGTGCCAGCAGCCAATCCGGGCGGGGCGCTTTCTTT.

The V and J genes are TRBV6-6 and TRBJ2-7, with D maybe TRBD1 (6 bases). There are 14 residues in the CDR3. Per the germline V gene, CDR1 is MNHNY and CDR2 is SVGAGI (reference sequence). The V gene lost 5 bases and the J gene lost 0 bases, with 11 bases spanning the gap. The chain's CDR3 is CASSPRDNSYEQYF. The CDR3 region has the DNA TGTGCCAGCAGTCCTCGGGACAACTCCTACGAGCAGTACTTC.

J is TRBJ1-3 and V is TRBV12-5; D not resolved. The ends were cut back, 3 bases at V and 0 bases at J, with 9 bases in the middle. Germline CDR1 and CDR2: LGHNT and FRNRAP. This CDR3 has 15 amino acids. Here the CDR3 DNA reads TGTGCTAGTGGTTTCCCCCGGGGCTCTGGAAACACCATATATTTT. Its protein product is CASGFPRGSGNTIYF.

The chain carries TRBV7-6 and TRBJ2-3; 11 nucleotides agree with TRBD1. Trimming took 5 bases from V and 4 from J; bases not matched to a gene: 8. The CDR3 sequence is 16 residues long. In germline, CDR1 is SGHVS, CDR2 FNYEAQ. CDR3 sequence: CASSPGQGAPPDTQYF. The CDR3 bases are TGTGCCAGCAGCCCCGGACAGGGGGCGCCCCCAGATACGCAGTATTTT.

This clone was seen only once. The chain's CDR3 is CSVEGRPGGTEAFF. CDR3 coding DNA: TGCAGCGTTGAGGGGCGACCAGGGGGAACTGAAGCTTTCTTT. The chain couples TRBV29-1 to TRBJ1-1, with 7 bases that match TRBD1. The CDR3 extends over 14 amino acids. The germline V gene has CDR1 SQVTM and CDR2 ANQGSEA. V shed 3 bases, J shed 5 bases, and the junction held 9 bases outside the gene matches.

The chain links TRBV29-1 to TRBJ2-3; 9 bases are a match to TRBD2. Trimming at V came to 7 bases and at J to 1 base, leaving 3 bases not matched to a gene. The CDR3 has 13 residues. The germline CDR1 and CDR2 sequences are SQVTM and ANQGSEA. The CDR3 bases are TGCAGCGGTCGGACTAGCGGCACAGATACGCAGTATTTT. It translates to CSGRTSGTDTQYF.

This chain joins TRBV6-1 and TRBJ1-4, with D possibly matching TRBD1 (5 bases). Germline V gene sequence: CDR1 MNHNS, CDR2 SASEGT. V was clipped by 2 bases and J by 7 bases, with 11 bases between them. The CDR3 runs to 14 residues. CDR3: CASSETRASEKLFF. DNA for the CDR3: TGTGCCAGCAGTGAAACCAGGGCGAGTGAAAAACTGTTTTTT.

This clone was detected only a few times. CDR3 bases: TGTGCCAGTAGTCCCTCCCCAGGGGCCTATGGCTACACCTTC. Translating gives CASSPSPGAYGYTF. The rearrangement joins TRBV19 to TRBJ1-2; maybe TRBD1 (6 bases). The ends were cut back, 5 bases at V and 4 bases at J, with 14 bases in the middle. Germline CDR1 and CDR2: LNHDA and SQIVND (reference sequence). The CDR3 is 14 amino acids.

The chain links TRBV27 to TRBJ1-1; perhaps TRBD1 as D (6 bases). Per the germline V gene, CDR1 is MNHEY and CDR2 is SMNVEV (reference sequence). This CDR3 comprises 16 residues. V lost 6 bases and J lost 1, with 18 bases in between. The CDR3 nucleotides are TGTGCCAGCAGGGTTATCGGGGGGCGGAAGAACACTGAAGCTTTCTTT. Translation: CASRVIGGRKNTEAFF.

This clone was seen more than once but under ten times. The chain recombines TRBV7-9 with TRBJ1-3; D unresolved. Germline V gene sequence: CDR1 SEHNR, CDR2 FQNEAQ (reference sequence). The CDR3 has 15 residues. V was pared by 5 bases and J by 4 bases, with 15 bases between. The CDR3 bases are TGTGCCAGCAGCCCCACTTCCCCGGGAGGAAACACCATATATTTT. It is translated as CASSPTSPGGNTIYF.

The rearrangement links TRBV5-1 to TRBJ1-3; the match to TRBD1 covers 7 bases. This CDR3 has 15 residues. V was pared by 1 base and J by 5 bases, with 6 bases of the junction left unmatched. Per germline, CDR1 SGHRS and CDR2 YFSETQ. CDR3 amino acids: CASSLWQGERNTIYF. DNA of the CDR3: TGCGCCAGCAGCTTGTGGCAGGGGGAAAGAAACACCATATATTTT.

The chain has TRBV9 and TRBJ2-2; a weak D match, TRBD1 (6 bases). V gave up 0 bases and J gave up 1 base, with 7 bases separating them. Germline values: CDR1 SGDLS, CDR2 YYNGEE. The CDR3 is 15 residues long. The CDR3 here is CASSVGGQNTGELFF. In DNA, the CDR3 is TGTGCCAGCAGCGTAGGGGGACAGAACACCGGGGAGCTGTTTTTT.

This clone was found once. The chain has TRBV9 and TRBJ2-7; 8 nucleotides match TRBD1. The CDR3 extends over 13 amino acids. With V trimmed by 5 bases and J by 5 bases, 6 bases remained unmatched. CDR1 is SGDLS, CDR2 YYNGEE, per germline. The chain's CDR3 is CASSRDRGNEQYF. The CDR3 coding sequence is TGTGCCAGCAGTCGCGACAGGGGAAACGAGCAGTACTTC.

This chain connects TRBV7-9 to TRBJ1-1; 7 bases are shared with TRBD1. This CDR3 region has 14 residues. Per the germline V gene, CDR1 is SEHNR and CDR2 is FQNEAQ (reference sequence). With 3 bases clipped from V and 0 bases from J, the junction kept 1 base outside the gene matches. The CDR3 loop reads CASSFTGVNTEAFF. CDR3 nucleotides: TGTGCCAGCAGCTTTACAGGGGTGAACACTGAAGCTTTCTTT. Combining the CDR3 with reference TRBV7-9 and TRBJ1-1 gives the whole variable domain DTGVSQNPRHKITKRGQNVTFRCDPISEHNRLYWYRQTLGQGPEFLTYFQNEAQLEKSRLLSDRFSAERPKGSFSTLEIQRTEQGDSAMYLCASSFTGVNTEAFFGQGTRLTVV.

The chain couples TRBV6-6 to TRBJ2-7; 8 positions agree with TRBD2. CDR1 is MNHNY, CDR2 SVGAGI, per germline (reference sequence). This CDR3 spans 13 amino acids. V lost 2 bases and J lost 9; bases outside the gene matches: 6. DNA of the CDR3: TGTGCCAGCAGTTACACCGGGGGGGGAGGGCAGTACTTC. Protein: CASSYTGGGGQYF.

This clone was counted a single time. V and J are TRBV5-4 and TRBJ2-1; D may be TRBD2 (6 bases). V was clipped by 4 bases and J by 6 bases, with 17 bases between them. This CDR3 comprises 15 residues. The germline V gene encodes CDR1 SGHNT and CDR2 YYREEE (reference sequence). DNA of the CDR3: TGTGCCAGCAGCGCCCGGACTGCGGGGTTCAATGAGCAGTTCTTC. Its translation is CASSARTAGFNEQFF.

In this sample, this clone turned up a few times. This chain connects TRBV6-1 to TRBJ1-6; TRBD1 is a possible D gene (5 bases). There are 16 residues in the CDR3. Germline V gene data show CDR1 as MNHNS and CDR2 as SASEGT. Trimming took 1 base from V and 3 from J, leaving 10 bases between them. The CDR3 is CASSEVTGVYNSPLHF. The CDR3 coding sequence is TGTGCCAGCAGTGAAGTAACAGGAGTCTATAATTCACCCCTCCACTTT.

The CDR3 DNA follows: TGCAGCACCTGGACTAGGCCCCCAGAGCAGTTCTTC. Amino acids: CSTWTRPPEQFF. This chain uses TRBV29-1 with TRBJ2-1, with 7 bases aligning to TRBD2. In germline, CDR1 is SQVTM, CDR2 ANQGSEA. The V segment lost 8 bases and the J segment 10 bases; nucleotides outside the gene matches: 11. This CDR3 has 12 amino acids.

The chain employs TRBV29-1 and TRBJ2-5, with D possibly being TRBD1 (6 bases). Germline V gives CDR1 SQVTM, CDR2 ANQGSEA. Trimming stripped 7 bases from V and 5 bases from J, with 14 bases between. This CDR3 comprises 12 residues. CDR3 sequence reads: CSAPPQGETQYF. CDR3 sequence (DNA): TGCAGCGCTCCACCCCAGGGGGAGACCCAGTACTTC.

This clone was seen more than once but under ten times. The V call is TRBV27, the J call TRBJ2-7, with TRBD1 identical over 9 bases. CDR3 length equals 14 residues. J was trimmed by 0 bases and V by 5 bases; bases with no gene match: 2. From germline, CDR1 is MNHEY and CDR2 SMNVEV (reference sequence). The CDR3 is CASSGQGSSYEQYF. As DNA, the CDR3 is TGTGCCAGCAGTGGACAGGGGAGCTCCTACGAGCAGTACTTC.

The chain couples TRBV5-4 to TRBJ2-5, with TRBD2 matching 10 bases. The CDR3 has 17 residues. Germline values: CDR1 SGHNT, CDR2 YYREEE (reference sequence). Trimming at V came to 0 bases and at J to 1 base, leaving 6 bases not matched to a gene. CDR3 region: CASSLGSSGGPQETQYF. In DNA form, the CDR3 reads TGTGCCAGCAGCTTGGGTTCTAGCGGGGGACCCCAAGAGACCCAGTACTTC. The entire variable domain, with the rest obtained from reference TRBV5-4 and TRBJ2-5, is as follows: ETGVTQSPTHLIKTRGQQVTLRCSSQSGHNTVSWYQQALGQGPQFIFQYYREEENGRGNFPPRFSGLQFPNYSSELNVNALELDDSALYLCASSLGSSGGPQETQYFGPGTRLLVL.